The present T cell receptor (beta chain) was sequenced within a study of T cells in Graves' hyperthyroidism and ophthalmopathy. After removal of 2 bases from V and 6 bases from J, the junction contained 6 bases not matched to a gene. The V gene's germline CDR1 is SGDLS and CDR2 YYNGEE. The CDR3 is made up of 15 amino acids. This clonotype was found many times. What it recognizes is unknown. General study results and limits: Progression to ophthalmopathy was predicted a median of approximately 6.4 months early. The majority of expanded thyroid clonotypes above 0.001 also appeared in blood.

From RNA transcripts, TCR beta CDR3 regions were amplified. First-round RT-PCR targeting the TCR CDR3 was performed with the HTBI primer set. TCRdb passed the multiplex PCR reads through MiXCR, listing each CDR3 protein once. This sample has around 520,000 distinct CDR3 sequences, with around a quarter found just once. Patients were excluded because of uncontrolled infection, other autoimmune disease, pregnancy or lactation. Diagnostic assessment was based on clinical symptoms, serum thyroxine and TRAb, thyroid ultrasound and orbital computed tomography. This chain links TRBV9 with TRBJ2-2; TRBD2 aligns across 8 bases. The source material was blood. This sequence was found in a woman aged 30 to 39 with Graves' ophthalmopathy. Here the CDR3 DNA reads TGTGCCAGCAGCGTCCGGGCGGGGGGTTCCGGGGAGCTGTTTTTT. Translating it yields CASSVRAGGSGELFF.